This T cell receptor (beta chain) was recovered during a study of blood T cell repertoires in COVID-19. About the study: Sample material is recorded as cDNA or gDNA derived from T cells, B-cell-depleted T cells, or PBMCs.

In the source study's methods: Amplification from reference gene primers served as the basis for estimated nucleated cell counts. The protocol was immunoSEQ multiplex PCR, while the TCRdb copy is restricted to in-frame clones and leaves out a portion. D and trimming come from the DNA, and the V and J calls and clone size come from that table. This table holds approximately 170,000 clones, approximately 82% found once. This CDR3 has 16 amino acids. Trimming took off 1 base at V and 6 bases at J, with 15 bases between the two ends. CDR1 is LNHDA, CDR2 SQIVND, per germline (reference sequence). The source is a woman of 80 years or more with active or convalescent COVID-19. The gene calls are TRBV19 and TRBJ2-2; perhaps TRBD2 as D (6 bases). The sample comprised peripheral blood. CDR3 bases: TGTGCCAGTAGTATAGTTGGGGGGTCGGGCTCCGGGGAGCTGTTTTTT. Translated, it gives CASSIVGGSGSGELFF.